This record covers a single T cell receptor beta chain. The CDR3 consists of 17 residues. Trimming left V 1 base short and J 0 bases short, with 12 bases between. Germline CDR1 is SGHTA and CDR2 is FQGNSA. Sequencing used immunoSEQ multiplex PCR; TCRdb keeps in-frame clones, though not all of them. The sample lists about 710,000 clones, around 73% occurring once. This entry comes from a study of shared clonotypes between healthy human individuals. Study details: CD4 naive cells filled three plates per donor, CD4 memory three, CD8 naive two and CD8 memory one.

Sample: memory CD4+ T cells sorted from blood. Documented subset: CD45RA-negative fraction. This chain connects TRBV7-2 to TRBJ2-2; no clear D. This receptor was identified in a woman in her thirties in good health. The CDR3 protein is CASSLESVLTNTGELFF. The CDR3 region has the DNA TGTGCCAGCAGCTTAGAGTCGGTCCTGACGAACACCGGGGAGCTGTTTTTT. Drawing the rest from reference TRBV7-2 and TRBJ2-2, the complete variable domain is GAGVSQSPSNKVTEKGKDVELRCDPISGHTALYWYRQSLGQGLEFLIYFQGNSAPDKSGLPSDRFSAERTGGSVSTLTIQRTQQEDSAVYLCASSLESVLTNTGELFFGEGSRLTVL.